Sequencing of this T cell receptor (beta chain) was carried out in a study of blood T cell repertoires in COVID-19. Study-wide context: Material from acute and convalescent COVID-19 was sourced from the United States, Italy and Spain. T cells, B-cell-depleted T cells, or PBMCs supplied cDNA or gDNA.

Donors in Cohort 3 counted as recovered after two negative PCRs, clearance, or symptom resolution. From germline, CDR1 is SGHRS and CDR2 YFSETQ. V lost 3 bases to trimming and J lost 4 bases; unmatched junction nucleotides: 9. The CDR3 extends over 17 amino acids. In the original workflow: Amplified reference gene primers provided the basis for estimating nucleated cell counts. Clones were read by immunoSEQ multiplex PCR, and TCRdb kept only the in-frame ones, dropping some. From that table come the V and J calls and clone size; the DNA was used to work out D and trimming. The profile covers more than 400,000 clones, with about nine tenths appearing a single time and under 0.85% taken by the ten largest.

The sequenced sample consisted of PBMCs or T cells enriched from blood (not recorded which). This receptor was taken from a woman under 30 who had recovered from COVID-19. The rearrangement joins TRBV5-1 to TRBJ1-4; 10 bases are shared with TRBD1. CDR3 sequence (DNA): TGCGCCAGCAGCTCCCGACAGGGGGCGGCCGTTAATGAAAAACTGTTTTTT. It is translated as CASSSRQGAAVNEKLFF.